The clone carrying this TCR beta chain turned up a few times. Its antigen is undetermined. This CDR3 is built from 15 residues. CDR1 is DFQATT, CDR2 SNEGSKA, per germline (reference sequence). Trimming took off 7 bases at V and 13 bases at J, with 26 bases between the two ends. The data were taken from a study of T-cell memory formation after mild COVID-19. Regarding the study as a whole: Later expanders leaned CD4+, whereas day 15 to 85 contracting clones were balanced CD4/CD8.

Via MiXCR, TCRdb re-called the 5' RACE reads, giving one row per CDR3 protein. Counted here are more than 250,000 distinct CDR3 sequences, roughly 16% occurring once; the ten biggest clones make up roughly 24%. This receptor was taken from a man between 18 and 35 years old who had mild COVID-19 (a few samples of this study predate the infection). Cell type and time point are not known. The specimen sequenced was PBMCs or a T cell subset sorted from them (not recorded which). The J gene is TRBJ1-6, the V gene TRBV20-1; D call uncertain. For the CDR3, the DNA is TGCAGTGTCTCCGCACCCCAGCTCGTAGATGGGCCCCTCCACTTT. Translated: CSVSAPQLVDGPLHF.